This entry is about one T cell receptor (beta chain). Antigen unknown. The sample is drawn from a study of T cell responses to AZD1222 COVID-19 vaccine. Sequenced by immunoSEQ multiplex PCR; TCRdb stores in-frame clones only, minus some. The data show around 160,000 clones, 82% seen once. Study-level findings and limits: Reports indicate that nearly half of spike-specific TCRs are directed at unmutated variant regions. Baseline serology detected seropositivity in only a handful of AZD1222 recipients. Repertoire samples came only from after the peak T cell response. In a largely white British group with more females than males, clonal diversity was possibly underestimated.

The germline CDR1 and CDR2 sequences are LNHDA and SQIVND (reference sequence). The V and J ends lost 7 bases and 3 bases respectively, with 12 bases between them. The CDR3 consists of 14 residues. The sequencing used peripheral blood, collected on day 0 of MenACWY control vaccination. The TCR was taken from an adult in good health. The chain uses TRBV19 and TRBJ2-2, with a weak D call TRBD2 (5 bases). The CDR3 bases are TGTGCCAGTATGACTCTAGCATACACCGGGGAGCTGTTTTTT. Translating it yields CASMTLAYTGELFF.